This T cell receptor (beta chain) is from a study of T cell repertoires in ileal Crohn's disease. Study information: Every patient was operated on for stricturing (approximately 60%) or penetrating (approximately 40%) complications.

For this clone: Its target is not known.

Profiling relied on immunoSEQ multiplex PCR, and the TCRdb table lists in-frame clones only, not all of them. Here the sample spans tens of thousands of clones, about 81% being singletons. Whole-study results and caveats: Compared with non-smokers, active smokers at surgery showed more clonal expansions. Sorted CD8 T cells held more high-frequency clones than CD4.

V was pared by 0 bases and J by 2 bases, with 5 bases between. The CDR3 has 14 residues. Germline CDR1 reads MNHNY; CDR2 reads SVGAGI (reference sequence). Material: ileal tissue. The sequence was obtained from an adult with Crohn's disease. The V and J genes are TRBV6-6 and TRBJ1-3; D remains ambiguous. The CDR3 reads CASSYSRAGNTIYF. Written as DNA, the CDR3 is TGTGCCAGCAGTTACTCGAGGGCTGGAAACACCATATATTTT.